In its sample, the clone carrying this T cell receptor (beta chain) was seen many times. Its cognate antigen is unknown. Noted time point: newly diagnosed GD, antithyroid drugs for less than 3 months. The TCR library was prepared using RNA isolated from PBMCs. The CDR3 loop spans 17 amino acids. The germline CDR1 and CDR2 sequences are SGHAT and FQDESV (reference sequence). J lost 2 bases, V lost 5 bases, and 13 bases had no gene match. Both iRepertoire HTBI primers and Arm-PCR of CDR3 regions were used to build the TCR beta libraries. A single record per CDR3 protein comes from TCRdb applying MiXCR to the multiplex PCR reads. This sample carries about 560,000 distinct CDR3 sequences, about 16% of them seen once, and the ten largest clones take around 11%. This entry belongs to a study of regulatory T cells in long-lasting Graves disease. Study-level results: It was in persistent disease that TRBV28, TRBJ1-2 and TRBJ2-5 were favored.

The same sample was also used in a study of T cells in Graves' hyperthyroidism and ophthalmopathy.

The receptor comes from a man younger than 35 with Graves disease. This sequence joins TRBV11-1 and TRBJ1-1, with 8 positions matching TRBD1. The sample here was peripheral blood mononuclear cells (PBMCs), taken at new diagnosis, from a patient treated with antithyroid drugs. CDR3 DNA sequence: TGTGCCAGCAGCCCTGAACAGACAGGGGTACCTAACACTGAAGCTTTCTTT. Encoded protein: CASSPEQTGVPNTEAFF.